The 5 T cell receptor beta chains below all came from one sample that was sequenced in a study of cytomegalovirus exposure and HLA in healthy donors. PCR amplification relied on 60 Vbeta primers (plus 13 Jbeta primers). Some clones are missing from TCRdb's copy, which holds only in-frame ones; the method was immunoSEQ multiplex PCR. The table has under 250,000 clones, approximately 80% seen once. Sequencing was performed on PBMCs. The origin of the receptors is a woman aged 60-75 years in good health and CMV-seropositive.

The genes are TRBV15 and TRBJ1-2; 9 bases align to TRBD1. V lost 6 bases and J lost 4; bases outside the gene matches: 9. The CDR3 has 15 amino acids. The germline V gene has CDR1 LNHNV and CDR2 YYDKDF (reference sequence). As DNA, the CDR3 is TGTGCCACCAGTTGGGGGACAGGGAAGTCCTATGGCTACACCTTC. The encoded protein is CATSWGTGKSYGYTF.

J is TRBJ1-2 and V is TRBV29-1; perhaps TRBD1 as D (5 bases). V lost 6 bases and J 4 bases, leaving 15 bases between the germline ends. Germline V gives CDR1 SQVTM, CDR2 ANQGSEA. This CDR3 region has 13 residues. CDR3: CSVARVLGYGYTF. CDR3 in DNA: TGCAGCGTGGCCAGGGTACTCGGCTATGGCTACACCTTC. The whole variable domain, filled in from reference TRBV29-1 and TRBJ1-2, reads SAVISQKPSRDICQRGTSLTIQCQVDSQVTMMFWYRQQPGQSLTLIATANQGSEATYESGFVIDKFPISRPNLTFSTLTVSNMSPEDSSIYLCSVARVLGYGYTFGSGTRLTVV.

This chain joins TRBV19 and TRBJ2-6, with D uncertain. CDR3 length: 16 residues. CDR1 and CDR2 from the germline V gene are LNHDA and SQIVND (reference sequence). Trimming stripped 7 bases from V and 1 base from J, with 14 bases between. CDR3 in DNA: TGTGCCAGTACCCCCTACCCCCGGTCTGGGGCCAACGTCCTGACTTTC. It yields the protein CASTPYPRSGANVLTF. The full variable domain, rest sourced from reference TRBV19 and TRBJ2-6, is DGGITQSPKYLFRKEGQNVTLSCEQNLNHDAMYWYRQDPGQGLRLIYYSQIVNDFQKGDIAEGYSVSREKKESFPLTVTSAQKNPTAFYLCASTPYPRSGANVLTFGAGSRLTVL.

This chain connects TRBV14 to TRBJ1-3; no firm D call. The CDR3 runs to 14 residues. V lost 1 base to trimming and J lost 7 bases, with 11 bases between them. CDR1 and CDR2 from the germline V gene are SGHDN and FVKESK. CDR3 DNA sequence: TGTGCCAGCAGCCAAGCGGGAGGTTGGAACACCATATATTTT. Translated: CASSQAGGWNTIYF.

V usage is TRBV2 and J usage is TRBJ1-5, with D possibly matching TRBD1 (5 bases). Germline V gene data show CDR1 as SNHLY and CDR2 as FYNNEI. V lost 7 bases and J 3 bases, leaving 10 bases between the germline ends. The CDR3 is made up of 13 amino acids. The CDR3 sequence: CASTRASNQPQHF. Here the CDR3 DNA reads TGTGCCAGCACCAGGGCCTCCAATCAGCCCCAGCATTTT.